This entry lists 16 T cell receptor beta chains sequenced from one sample in a study of blood T cell repertoires in COVID-19. Produced via immunoSEQ multiplex PCR; TCRdb's table is partial and in-frame only. The sample has roughly 440,000 clones; around 88% are singletons. Material: peripheral blood. Receptors originate from a woman aged 45-65 years with COVID-19, enrolled during active disease.

The chain recombines TRBV12-3 or TRBV12-4 with TRBJ2-7; D is unresolved. V gave up 5 bases and J gave up 6 bases, with 8 bases separating them. This CDR3 is 11 amino acids long. The DNA for the CDR3 is TGTGCCAGCAGTCTACTTGGCGAGCAGTACTTC. Translated: CASSLLGEQYF.

V and J are TRBV2 and TRBJ2-3, with D tentatively TRBD1 (5 bases). This CDR3 is 13 amino acids long. Germline CDR1 is SNHLY and CDR2 is FYNNEI. V lost 6 bases and J 3 bases, leaving 10 bases between the germline ends. This CDR3 reads CASRERTTDTQYF. The CDR3, as DNA: TGTGCCAGCAGGGAAAGGACAACAGATACGCAGTATTTT.

The chain links TRBV5-1 to TRBJ2-7, with a weak D call TRBD1 (5 bases). Between the trimmed V and J ends, which lost 4 bases and 0 bases, there was a span of 14 bases. The CDR3 has 15 amino acids. The V gene's germline CDR1 is SGHRS and CDR2 YFSETQ. The CDR3 reads CASSPTDPSSYEQYF. DNA for the CDR3: TGCGCCAGCAGCCCGACAGACCCTAGCTCCTACGAGCAGTACTTC.

V is TRBV9 and J is TRBJ2-2; D ambiguous. This CDR3 spans 14 amino acids. Germline V gene data show CDR1 as SGDLS and CDR2 as YYNGEE. The V end lost 0 bases, the J end lost 7 bases, and 10 bases lay between the germline ends. CDR3 residues: CASSVVGFGGELFF. The DNA for the CDR3 is TGTGCCAGCAGCGTAGTCGGGTTCGGCGGGGAGCTGTTTTTT.

The gene calls are TRBV27 and TRBJ1-2; 9 bases are shared with TRBD1. V trimming: 6 bases; J trimming: 2 bases; junction bases outside the gene matches: 4. The CDR3 sequence is 14 residues long. Germline CDR1 reads MNHEY; CDR2 reads SMNVEV (reference sequence). The CDR3 coding sequence is TGTGCCAGCAGGTTACAGGGGGCCAACTATGGCTACACCTTC. It translates to CASRLQGANYGYTF.

The gene calls are TRBV11-2 and TRBJ1-1; 11 positions agree with TRBD1. Trimming at V came to 3 bases and at J to 8 bases, leaving 5 bases not matched to a gene. Germline CDR1 and CDR2: SGHAT and FQNNGV. This CDR3 contains 14 residues. CDR3 nucleotides: TGTGCCAGCAGCTTCACCGGGACAGGGGGAGAAGCTTTCTTT. Protein product: CASSFTGTGGEAFF.

V gene TRBV24-1 combines with J gene TRBJ1-2; D is uncertain. The germline gives CDR1 KGHDR, CDR2 SFDVKD. The CDR3 runs 16 residues. V lost 3 bases and J 0 bases, leaving 13 bases between the germline ends. The CDR3 DNA reads TGTGCCACCAGTGATCCGCGCACCGGGGCTAACTATGGCTACACCTTC. As protein: CATSDPRTGANYGYTF.

The chain employs TRBV3-1 (or the pseudogene TRBV3-2) and TRBJ1-1, with 8 bases lining up with TRBD1. In germline, CDR1 is LGHDT, CDR2 YNNKEL (reference sequence). CDR3 length: 15 amino acids. The V segment lost 4 bases and the J segment 7 bases; nucleotides outside the gene matches: 11. CDR3 in amino acids: CASSPLDRGEGEAFF. The CDR3 DNA sequence: TGTGCCAGCAGCCCCCTAGACAGGGGCGAGGGTGAAGCTTTCTTT.

The J gene is TRBJ1-4, the V gene TRBV28; D is uncertain. The CDR3 spans 13 residues. The V and J ends lost 2 bases and 8 bases respectively, with 9 bases between them. Looked up from germline, CDR1 is MDHEN and CDR2 is SYDVKM. CDR3 region: CASSLAADEKLFF. The CDR3 DNA reads as TGTGCCAGCAGTTTAGCGGCAGACGAAAAACTGTTTTTT.

A single count supports this clone. CDR3 sequence (DNA): TGTGCTAGTGGTTCCGAGGGGAACACTGAAGCTTTCTTT. Residues: CASGSEGNTEAFF. The V and J genes are TRBV12-5 and TRBJ1-1; D unclear. The CDR3 spans 13 residues. Trimming shortened V by 4 bases and J by 1 base, and 7 bases separated the two germline ends. The V gene's germline CDR1 is LGHNT and CDR2 FRNRAP.

The sample holds one count of this clone. V and J are TRBV18 and TRBJ1-4; no firm D call. Deletions cut 2 bases from V and 8 bases from J, with 9 bases between. This CDR3 has 13 residues. The V gene's germline CDR1 is KGHSH and CDR2 LQKENI. The CDR3 sequence is CASSPEVREKLFF. The CDR3 DNA is TGTGCCAGCTCACCAGAAGTTAGAGAAAAACTGTTTTTT.

This clone has a single count. J is TRBJ2-7 and V is TRBV7-6, with TRBD1 matching 10 bases. Germline V CDR1 and CDR2: SGHVS, FNYEAQ. Trimming cost V 5 bases and J 3 bases; bases outside gene matches: 1. The CDR3 is made up of 13 amino acids. Written as DNA, the CDR3 is TGTGCCAGCAGCCGGACAGGGGGCTACGAGCAGTACTTC. Translated, it gives CASSRTGGYEQYF.

J is TRBJ2-3 and V is TRBV19, with D tentatively TRBD2 (6 bases). The CDR3 length is 15 residues. The germline V gene encodes CDR1 LNHDA and CDR2 SQIVND (reference sequence). V dropped 7 bases and J dropped 0 bases, with 14 bases sitting between them. DNA for the CDR3: TGTGCCAGTATTGGGCTTGGGGGGAGCACAGATACGCAGTATTTT. It translates to CASIGLGGSTDTQYF.

The chain couples TRBV5-1 to TRBJ2-3, with D perhaps matching TRBD2 (5 bases). Germline values: CDR1 SGHRS, CDR2 YFSETQ. The CDR3 is 14 amino acids. Trimming left V 0 bases short and J 4 bases short, with 9 bases between. For the CDR3, the DNA is TGCGCCAGCAGCTTGGAAAGGGAGTCAGATACGCAGTATTTT. This sequence encodes CASSLERESDTQYF.

This chain joins TRBV2 and TRBJ2-1; 9 bases agree with TRBD2. Germline CDR1 reads SNHLY; CDR2 reads FYNNEI. V shed 4 bases, J shed 1 base, and the junction held 5 bases outside the gene matches. This CDR3 has 16 residues. In DNA form, the CDR3 reads TGTGCCAGCAGTGTTTCCAGCGGGGGGTCCTACAATGAGCAGTTCTTC. As protein: CASSVSSGGSYNEQFF.

The chain combines TRBV7-3 with TRBJ1-1; tentative D call: TRBD1 (6 bases). CDR1 is SGHTA and CDR2 is FQGTGA in the germline V gene. The CDR3 extends over 14 amino acids. V was clipped by 5 bases and J by 5 bases, with 15 bases between them. In nucleotides, the CDR3 is TGTGCCAGCAGCCACCGACAGGCCCATACTGAAGCTTTCTTT. It encodes CASSHRQAHTEAFF.